The present T cell receptor (beta chain) was sequenced within a study of blood T cell repertoires in COVID-19. Whole-study context: Donors in Cohort 3 counted as recovered after two negative PCRs, clearance, or symptom resolution. PBMCs, B-cell-depleted T cells, or T cells provided the cDNA or gDNA that made up the material.

The V segment lost 6 bases and the J segment 4 bases; nucleotides outside the gene matches: 7. The CDR3 has 15 residues. In germline, CDR1 is LNHDA, CDR2 SQIVND (reference sequence). Original methodology: By means of reference gene primer amplification, nucleated cell counts were estimated. Assay: immunoSEQ multiplex PCR; the TCRdb copy retains only in-frame clones and omits some. D and trimming were read from the DNA, whereas the V and J calls and clone size are those reported in that table. The sample includes about 170,000 clones, 79% of them seen just once. Cohort allocation depended upon clinical history that participants reported.

Input material: PBMCs or T cells enriched from blood (not recorded which). The sequence came from a woman in her 70s in a cohort exposed to, infected with or recovered from COVID-19 (not recorded which). The chain uses TRBV19 and TRBJ2-1, with TRBD2 matching over 9 bases. The CDR3 sequence: CASRPTSGFYNEQFF. The CDR3 nucleotides read TGTGCCAGTAGACCGACTAGCGGTTTTTACAATGAGCAGTTCTTC.